The 21 T cell receptor beta chains in this list originate from one sample, sequenced in a study of metastatic and nonmetastatic thyroid tumors. With MiXCR, TCRdb called clones anew from the PCR reads. This repertoire shows 6,500 to 10,000 clones, approximately 30% found once; its top ten account for roughly an eighth. Every patient was untreated before thyroid surgery. The source material was adjacent normal tissue. The receptor source for this set is a female donor with papillary thyroid cancer or a benign thyroid nodule (not recorded which). Some clones in this sample may be carry-over from other donors' samples.

In its sample, this clone ranks as medium-sized. Germline and junction disagree at one end, which may indicate a read error. V is TRBV20-1 and J is TRBJ1-2; D is unresolved. This CDR3 region has 10 residues. Germline V gives CDR1 DFQATT, CDR2 SNEGSKA (reference sequence). The CDR3 region has the DNA TGCAGTGCTGGAGAGTTTGGCTACACCTTC. As protein: CSAGEFGYTF.

This clone is judged medium-sized. This chain links TRBV11-2 with TRBJ2-2; the D call may be TRBD1 or TRBD2 (5 bases each). The CDR3 is made up of 14 amino acids. The germline CDR1 and CDR2 sequences are SGHAT and FQNNGV. V was trimmed by 4 bases and J by 3 bases, leaving 9 bases between them. DNA of the CDR3: TGTGCCAGCAGCTCAATGGGGGACACCGGGGAGCTGTTTTTT. Translation: CASSSMGDTGELFF.

This clone was seen repeatedly, ten times or more. The chain combines TRBV6-1 with TRBJ2-7; a possible D gene is TRBD1 (6 bases). CDR1 MNHNS and CDR2 SASEGT come from the germline V gene. V was trimmed by 1 base and J by 2 bases, leaving 15 bases between them. The CDR3 runs to 16 residues. The CDR3: CASSEEGRGYTYEQYF. In nucleotides, the CDR3 is TGTGCCAGCAGTGAAGAGGGCAGGGGTTATACCTACGAGCAGTACTTC.

This clone was recorded once. The gene calls are TRBV20-1 and TRBJ1-2; possibly TRBD1 for D (6 bases). The CDR3 is made up of 15 amino acids. Per germline, CDR1 DFQATT and CDR2 SNEGSKA (reference sequence). Trimming took 4 bases from V and 7 from J, leaving 22 bases between them. The CDR3 region is CSAIGLRDTVRGYTF. CDR3 DNA: TGCAGTGCTATAGGGCTCCGGGACACCGTGCGTGGCTACACCTTC.

J is TRBJ1-5 and V is TRBV12-3 or TRBV12-4, with 9 bases matching TRBD1. Germline trimming cut 3 bases from V and 16 bases from J; bases unmatched to any gene: 13. The CDR3 is 14 residues long. Here the CDR3 DNA reads TGTGCCAGCAGTTTTTCAACGGACAGGGGAGGTGGTCATTTT. Translation: CASSFSTDRGGGHF.

Notes on this clone: The DNA is omitted, as the CDR3 cannot be located on it reliably, and the CDR3 follows TCRdb's listing. The chain couples TRBV28 to TRBJ2-7. Germline assignment: CDR1 MDHEN and CDR2 SYDVKM. 18 amino acids form the CDR3, both terminal residues included. CDR3 sequence reads: CASSQTSVYFCAIYEQYF.

The rearrangement joins TRBV2 to TRBJ1-1; possibly TRBD1 for D (5 bases). CDR3 length equals 13 residues. Trimming pared 8 bases from V and 2 bases from J, leaving 12 bases between. Germline CDR1 SNHLY, CDR2 FYNNEI. The CDR3 nucleotides read TGTGCCAGCCAAGACAGTAATAACACTGAAGCTTTCTTT. Translation: CASQDSNNTEAFF.

The gene calls are TRBV4-1 and TRBJ2-3; D is undetermined. Germline CDR1 and CDR2: MGHRA and YSYEKL. The V gene lost 2 bases and the J gene lost 6 bases, with 6 bases spanning the gap. The CDR3 runs 12 residues. The CDR3 spells CASSQSWDTQYF. The CDR3 nucleotides read TGCGCCAGCAGCCAAAGTTGGGATACGCAGTATTTT.

The DNA for the CDR3 is TGTGCCAGCAGTTTAGCGCGGTGGGGCGTACAAGACGAGCAGTACTTC. Translating gives CASSLARWGVQDEQYF. The rearrangement uses TRBV12-3 or TRBV12-4 and TRBJ2-7, with a tentative D call TRBD1 (5 bases). Trimming removed 0 bases from V and 5 bases from J, with 17 bases in between. The CDR3 is 16 amino acids.

The chain is built from TRBV5-1 and TRBJ2-2; TRBD2 matches at 8 bases. The V and J ends lost 4 bases and 4 bases, in that order; junction bases with no gene match: 9. This CDR3 has 16 residues. Germline CDR1 SGHRS, CDR2 YFSETQ. The CDR3 nucleotides are TGCGCCAGCAGCGAGGGACTAGTCCTAGGCACCGGGGAGCTGTTTTTT. Its translation is CASSEGLVLGTGELFF.

The chain uses TRBV13 and TRBJ1-2, with D possibly matching TRBD1 (6 bases). Germline V gives CDR1 PRHDT, CDR2 FYEKMQ (reference sequence). The V and J ends lost 0 bases and 8 bases respectively, with 16 bases between them. This CDR3 has 15 residues. As DNA, the CDR3 is TGTGCCAGCAGCTTAGGGGGGGCACAATCGCGGGGCTACACCTTC. This sequence encodes CASSLGGAQSRGYTF.

Remarks on this clone: The junction and the germline gene differ at one end; a read error may be behind it. J is TRBJ2-7 and V is TRBV20-1, with 16 positions matching TRBD2. This CDR3 region has 17 residues. Per germline, CDR1 DFQATT and CDR2 SNEGSKA (reference sequence). DNA of the CDR3: TGCACTGCTACCAACGGGACTAGCGGGAGGGAAGTTAACGAGCAGTACTTC. Translating gives CTATNGTSGREVNEQYF.

J is TRBJ2-7 and V is TRBV7-2, with D unresolved. The V gene's germline CDR1 is SGHTA and CDR2 FQGNSA. The V end was cut by 4 bases, the J end by 3 bases, with 10 bases between. This CDR3 comprises 13 residues. CDR3 DNA: TGTGCCAGCAGCTCGAATGGAGTCTACGAGCAGTACTTC. Translation gives CASSSNGVYEQYF.

The chain joins TRBV20-1 to TRBJ1-1; 7 positions agree with TRBD1. This CDR3 has 14 amino acids. V was clipped by 2 bases and J by 7 bases; unmatched bases: 10. Germline values: CDR1 DFQATT, CDR2 SNEGSKA (reference sequence). Here the CDR3 DNA reads TGCAGTGCTAGACTAGGGACAGCCACCCTTGAAGCTTTCTTT. It codes for CSARLGTATLEAFF.

CDR3 sequence (DNA): TGTGCCAGCAGCTTGGGGGGACAGGGCCACGAGCAGTACTTC. It is translated as CASSLGGQGHEQYF. The gene calls are TRBV7-3 and TRBJ2-7; the match to TRBD1 covers 9 bases. The germline gives CDR1 SGHTA, CDR2 FQGTGA. The CDR3 is made up of 14 amino acids. V was clipped by 3 bases and J by 5 bases; unmatched bases: 5.

This clone was detected a few times. This chain uses TRBV6-1 with TRBJ2-3; 7 bases fit TRBD2. The CDR3 is 14 residues long. V was clipped by 6 bases and J by 2 bases; unmatched bases: 5. Germline V lookup: CDR1 MNHNS, CDR2 SASEGT. The CDR3 spells CASRISGSTDTQYF. The CDR3 nucleotides read TGTGCCAGCAGGATTAGCGGGTCCACAGATACGCAGTATTTT.

This clone was seen once. This chain links TRBV12-3 or TRBV12-4 with TRBJ2-2, with D possibly matching TRBD1 (7 bases). Trimming shortened V by 5 bases and J by 4 bases, and 11 bases separated the two germline ends. This CDR3 is built from 14 residues. CDR3 residues: CASSGGTVTGELFF. The CDR3 DNA reads as TGTGCCAGCAGTGGCGGGACAGTCACCGGGGAGCTGTTTTTT.

Judged by abundance, this clone is medium-sized. The chain employs TRBV20-1 and TRBJ2-1, with TRBD2 matching 7 bases. The germline V gene encodes CDR1 DFQATT and CDR2 SNEGSKA (reference sequence). This CDR3 has 13 amino acids. V lost 8 bases, J lost 4 bases, and 8 bases stayed unmatched. In nucleotides, the CDR3 is TGCAGTCCGGGAGGATCGAAGTACAATGAGCAGTTCTTC. Its translation is CSPGGSKYNEQFF.

Worth noting for this clone: The junction departs from germline at one end; a sequencing error may be responsible. The chain recombines TRBV24-1 with TRBJ2-2; possibly TRBD2 for D (5 bases). CDR1 is KGHDR, CDR2 SFDVKD, per germline. CDR3 size: 14 residues. DNA of the CDR3: TGTGCCACCAGTTGTCCGACGGGGTCCGGGGAGCTGTTCTTT. This translates into CATSCPTGSGELFF.

There are many counts of this clone. The rearrangement links TRBV18 to TRBJ2-1; D gene ambiguous. The CDR3 runs to 16 residues. Trimming cost V 5 bases and J 0 bases, with 14 bases left between them. Germline V gives CDR1 KGHSH, CDR2 LQKENI. CDR3 coding DNA: TGTGCCAGCTCATCAAAGACCGTAGGCTCCTACAATGAGCAGTTCTTC. Translated: CASSSKTVGSYNEQFF. Using reference TRBV18 and TRBJ2-1 for the parts outside the CDR3, the full variable domain is NAGVMQNPRHLVRRRGQEARLRCSPMKGHSHVYWYRQLPEEGLKFMVYLQKENIIDESGMPKERFSAEFPKEGPSILRIQQVVRGDSAAYFCASSSKTVGSYNEQFFGPGTRLTVL.

This sequence joins TRBV6-1 and TRBJ1-5; no definite D call. The CDR3 totals 14 residues. Germline V gene data show CDR1 as MNHNS and CDR2 as SASEGT. Trimming stripped 2 bases from V and 4 bases from J, with 9 bases between. CDR3 sequence reads: CASSEKSANQPQHF. CDR3 nucleotide sequence: TGTGCCAGCAGTGAAAAATCGGCAAATCAGCCCCAGCATTTT.